This record concerns one T cell receptor beta chain sequence. This record comes from a study of control samples from healthy donors and cancer patients. CDR3 length: 15 residues. Trimming shortened V by 1 base and J by 5 bases, and 11 bases separated the two germline ends. CDR1 is LGHNA, CDR2 YNFKEQ, per germline. Profiled with immunoSEQ multiplex PCR; TCRdb holds only in-frame clones, not every one. The repertoire holds 90,000 to 150,000 clones, with about 83% as singletons. This sequence originates from a young man in good health. The sample was blood. This chain uses TRBV4-2 with TRBJ2-2; either TRBD1 or TRBD2 may fit D (6 bases each). CDR3 coding DNA: TGTGCCAGCAGCCAAGTTACGGGGGCAACCGGGGAGCTGTTTTTT. Translation: CASSQVTGATGELFF.